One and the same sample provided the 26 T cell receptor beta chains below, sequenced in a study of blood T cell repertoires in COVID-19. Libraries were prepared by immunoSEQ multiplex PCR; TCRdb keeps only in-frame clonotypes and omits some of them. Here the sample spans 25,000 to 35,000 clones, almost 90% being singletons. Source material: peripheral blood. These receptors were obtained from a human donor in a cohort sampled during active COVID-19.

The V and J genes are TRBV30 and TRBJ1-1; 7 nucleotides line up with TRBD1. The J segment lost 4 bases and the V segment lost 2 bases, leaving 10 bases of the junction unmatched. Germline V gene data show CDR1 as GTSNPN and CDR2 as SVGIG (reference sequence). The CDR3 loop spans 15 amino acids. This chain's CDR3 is CAWSIQGKKGTEAFF. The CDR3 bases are TGTGCCTGGAGTATACAGGGGAAAAAGGGCACTGAAGCTTTCTTT.

The CDR3 DNA reads as TGTGCCAGCAGACCGAGGACAGGGACTCAATTTAACTATGGCTACACCTTC. Protein: CASRPRTGTQFNYGYTF. This chain uses TRBV28 with TRBJ1-2; TRBD1 agrees at 8 bases. Trimming at V came to 6 bases and at J to 1 base, leaving 13 bases not matched to a gene. Germline V gene data show CDR1 as MDHEN and CDR2 as SYDVKM. This CDR3 has 17 residues.

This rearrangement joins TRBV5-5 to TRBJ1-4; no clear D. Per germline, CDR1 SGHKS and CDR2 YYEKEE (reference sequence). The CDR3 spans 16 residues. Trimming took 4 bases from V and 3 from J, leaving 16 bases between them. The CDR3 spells CASSRTPTHANEKLFF. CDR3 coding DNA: TGTGCCAGCAGCCGAACCCCCACTCATGCTAATGAAAAACTGTTTTTT.

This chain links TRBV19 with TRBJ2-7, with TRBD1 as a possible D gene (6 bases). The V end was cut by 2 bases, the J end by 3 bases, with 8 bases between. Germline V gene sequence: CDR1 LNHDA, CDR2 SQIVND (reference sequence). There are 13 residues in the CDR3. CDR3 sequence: CASSIRGNYEQYF. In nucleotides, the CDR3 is TGTGCCAGTAGTATAAGGGGGAACTACGAGCAGTACTTC.

The CDR3 sequence: CASSHPLAGGPYNEQFF. The CDR3 nucleotides read TGCGCCAGCAGCCACCCGTTAGCGGGGGGACCTTACAATGAGCAGTTCTTC. This sequence joins TRBV4-1 and TRBJ2-1, with 10 bases identical to TRBD2. Germline values: CDR1 MGHRA, CDR2 YSYEKL. The CDR3 extends over 17 amino acids. V was pared by 3 bases and J by 4 bases, with 9 bases of the junction left unmatched.

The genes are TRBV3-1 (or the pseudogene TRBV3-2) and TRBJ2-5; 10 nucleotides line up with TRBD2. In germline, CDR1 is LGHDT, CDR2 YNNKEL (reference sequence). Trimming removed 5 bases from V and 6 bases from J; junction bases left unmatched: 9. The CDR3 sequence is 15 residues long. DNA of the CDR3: TGTGCCAGCAGCTCAATCGGGACTAGCGTGCAGACCCAGTACTTC. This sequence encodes CASSSIGTSVQTQYF.

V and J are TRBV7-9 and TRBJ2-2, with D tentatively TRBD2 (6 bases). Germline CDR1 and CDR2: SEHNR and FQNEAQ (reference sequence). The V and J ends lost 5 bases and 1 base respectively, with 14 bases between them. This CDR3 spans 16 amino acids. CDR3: CASSTRGTLNTGELFF. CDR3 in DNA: TGTGCCAGCAGCACACGGGGGACTTTGAACACCGGGGAGCTGTTTTTT.

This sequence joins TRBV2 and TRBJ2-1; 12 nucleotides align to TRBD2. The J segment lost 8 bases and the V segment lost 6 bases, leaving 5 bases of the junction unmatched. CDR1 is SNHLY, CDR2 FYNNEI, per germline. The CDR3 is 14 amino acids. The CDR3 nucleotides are TGTGCCAGCAGGACTAGCGGGGGCATGTATGAGCAGTTCTTC. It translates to CASRTSGGMYEQFF.

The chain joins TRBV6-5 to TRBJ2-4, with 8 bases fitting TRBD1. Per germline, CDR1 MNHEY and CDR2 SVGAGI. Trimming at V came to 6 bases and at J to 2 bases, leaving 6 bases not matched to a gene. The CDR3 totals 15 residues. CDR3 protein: CASRPDREPKNIQYF. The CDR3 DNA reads TGTGCCAGCAGACCGGACAGGGAACCCAAAAACATTCAGTACTTC.

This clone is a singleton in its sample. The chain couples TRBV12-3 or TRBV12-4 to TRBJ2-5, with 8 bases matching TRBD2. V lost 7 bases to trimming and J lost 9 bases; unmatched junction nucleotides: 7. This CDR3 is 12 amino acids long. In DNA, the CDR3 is TGTGCCAGCACCCCAGTCGGGGGGGCCCAGTACTTC. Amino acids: CASTPVGGAQYF.

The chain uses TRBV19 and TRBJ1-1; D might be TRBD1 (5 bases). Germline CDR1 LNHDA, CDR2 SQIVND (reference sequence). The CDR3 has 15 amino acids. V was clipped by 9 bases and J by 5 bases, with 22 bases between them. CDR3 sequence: CARDARGVLITEAFF. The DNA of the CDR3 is TGTGCCAGAGACGCACGGGGGGTTCTAATTACTGAAGCTTTCTTT. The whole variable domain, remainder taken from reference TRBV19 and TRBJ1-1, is DGGITQSPKYLFRKEGQNVTLSCEQNLNHDAMYWYRQDPGQGLRLIYYSQIVNDFQKGDIAEGYSVSREKKESFPLTVTSAQKNPTAFYLCARDARGVLITEAFFGQGTRLTVV.

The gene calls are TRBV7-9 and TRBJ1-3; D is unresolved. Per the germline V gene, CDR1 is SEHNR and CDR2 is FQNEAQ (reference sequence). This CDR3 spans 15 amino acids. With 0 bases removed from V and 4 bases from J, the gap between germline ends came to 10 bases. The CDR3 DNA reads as TGTGCCAGCAGCTTAGCGCCACAGAACGGAAACACCATATATTTT. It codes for CASSLAPQNGNTIYF.

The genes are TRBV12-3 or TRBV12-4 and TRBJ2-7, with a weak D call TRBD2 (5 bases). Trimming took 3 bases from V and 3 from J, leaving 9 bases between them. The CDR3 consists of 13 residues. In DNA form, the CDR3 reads TGTGCCAGCAGTTTGATAGAGGGCTACGAGCAGTACTTC. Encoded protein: CASSLIEGYEQYF.

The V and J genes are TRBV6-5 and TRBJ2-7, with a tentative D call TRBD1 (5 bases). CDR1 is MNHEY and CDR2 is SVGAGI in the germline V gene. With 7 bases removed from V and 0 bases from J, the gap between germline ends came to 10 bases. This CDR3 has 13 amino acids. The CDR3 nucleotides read TGTGCCAGCAAAGACAGCTACTCCTACGAGCAGTACTTC. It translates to CASKDSYSYEQYF.

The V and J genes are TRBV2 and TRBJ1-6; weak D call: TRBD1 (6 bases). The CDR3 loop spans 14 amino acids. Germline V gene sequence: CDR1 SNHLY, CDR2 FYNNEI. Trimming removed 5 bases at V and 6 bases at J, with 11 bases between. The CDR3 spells CASSKGQTNSPLHF. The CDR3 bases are TGTGCCAGCAGTAAGGGACAAACTAATTCACCCCTCCACTTT.

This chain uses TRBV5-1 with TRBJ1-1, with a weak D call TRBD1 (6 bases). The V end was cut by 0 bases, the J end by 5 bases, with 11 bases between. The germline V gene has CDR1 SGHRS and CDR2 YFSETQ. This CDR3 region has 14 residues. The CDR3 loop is CASSLGGGRTEAFF. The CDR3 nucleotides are TGCGCCAGCAGCTTGGGAGGGGGAAGAACTGAAGCTTTCTTT. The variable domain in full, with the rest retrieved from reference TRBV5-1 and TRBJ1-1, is KAGVTQTPRYLIKTRGQQVTLSCSPISGHRSVSWYQQTPGQGLQFLFEYFSETQRNKGNFPGRFSGRQFSNSRSEMNVSTLELGDSALYLCASSLGGGRTEAFFGQGTRLTVV.

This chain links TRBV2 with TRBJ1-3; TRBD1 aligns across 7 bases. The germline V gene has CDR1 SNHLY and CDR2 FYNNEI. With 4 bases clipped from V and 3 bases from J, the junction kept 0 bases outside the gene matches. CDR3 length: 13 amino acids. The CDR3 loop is CASSGQGGNTIYF. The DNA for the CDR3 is TGTGCCAGCAGTGGACAGGGTGGAAACACCATATATTTT.

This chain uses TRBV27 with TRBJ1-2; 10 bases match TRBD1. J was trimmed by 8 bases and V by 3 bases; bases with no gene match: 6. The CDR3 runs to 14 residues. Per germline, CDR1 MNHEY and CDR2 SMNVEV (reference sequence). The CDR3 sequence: CASSFNDRGQGYTF. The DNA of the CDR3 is TGTGCCAGCAGTTTCAATGACAGGGGGCAGGGCTACACCTTC.

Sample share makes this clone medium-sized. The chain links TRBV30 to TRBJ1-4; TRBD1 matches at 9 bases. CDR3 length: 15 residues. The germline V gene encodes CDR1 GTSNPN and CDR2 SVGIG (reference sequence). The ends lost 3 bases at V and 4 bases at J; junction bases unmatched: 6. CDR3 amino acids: CAWRNRGLGNEKLFF. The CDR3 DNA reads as TGTGCCTGGAGAAACAGGGGGCTAGGTAATGAAAAACTGTTTTTT.

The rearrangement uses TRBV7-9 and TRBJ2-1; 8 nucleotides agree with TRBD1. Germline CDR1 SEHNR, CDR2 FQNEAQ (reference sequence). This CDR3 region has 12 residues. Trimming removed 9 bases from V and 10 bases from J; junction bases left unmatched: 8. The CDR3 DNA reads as TGTGCCAGTGACAGGGGCTTGGGCGAGCAGTTCTTC. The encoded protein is CASDRGLGEQFF. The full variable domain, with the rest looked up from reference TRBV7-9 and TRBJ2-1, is DTGVSQNPRHKITKRGQNVTFRCDPISEHNRLYWYRQTLGQGPEFLTYFQNEAQLEKSRLLSDRFSAERPKGSFSTLEIQRTEQGDSAMYLCASDRGLGEQFFGPGTRLTVL.

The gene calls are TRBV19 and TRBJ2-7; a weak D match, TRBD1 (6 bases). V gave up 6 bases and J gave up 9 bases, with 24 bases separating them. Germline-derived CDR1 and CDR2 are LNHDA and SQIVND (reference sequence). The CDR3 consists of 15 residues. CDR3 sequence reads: CASREQGTNNQGQYF. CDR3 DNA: TGTGCCAGTAGGGAACAGGGAACCAACAACCAGGGGCAGTACTTC. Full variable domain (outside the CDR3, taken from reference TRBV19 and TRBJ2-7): DGGITQSPKYLFRKEGQNVTLSCEQNLNHDAMYWYRQDPGQGLRLIYYSQIVNDFQKGDIAEGYSVSREKKESFPLTVTSAQKNPTAFYLCASREQGTNNQGQYFGPGTRLTVT.

CDR3: CASSIPSGGNYNEQFF. CDR3 coding DNA: TGTGCCAGCAGCATTCCTAGCGGGGGCAATTACAATGAGCAGTTCTTC. J is TRBJ2-1 and V is TRBV21-1; TRBD2 reflects the table's D call only, with no check against the DNA. TRBV21-1 is described as a pseudogene. This CDR3 is 16 amino acids long.

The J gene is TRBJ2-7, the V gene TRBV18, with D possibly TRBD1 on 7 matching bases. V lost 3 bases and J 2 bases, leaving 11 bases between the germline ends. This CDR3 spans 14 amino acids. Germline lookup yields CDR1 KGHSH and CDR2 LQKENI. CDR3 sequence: CASSPSRGAYEQYF. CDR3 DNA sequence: TGTGCCAGCTCACCGAGCAGGGGGGCCTACGAGCAGTACTTC.

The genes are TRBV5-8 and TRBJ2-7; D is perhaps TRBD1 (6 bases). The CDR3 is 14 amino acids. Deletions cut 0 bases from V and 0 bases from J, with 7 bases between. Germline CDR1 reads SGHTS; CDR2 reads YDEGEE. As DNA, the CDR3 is TGTGCCAGCAGCTTGGGGACAGTCTCCTACGAGCAGTACTTC. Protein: CASSLGTVSYEQYF.

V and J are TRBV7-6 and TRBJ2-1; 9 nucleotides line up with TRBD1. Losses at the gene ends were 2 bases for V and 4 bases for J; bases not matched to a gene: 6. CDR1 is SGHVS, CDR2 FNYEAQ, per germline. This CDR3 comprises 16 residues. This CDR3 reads CASSLLGQGSYNEQFF. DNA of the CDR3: TGTGCCAGCAGCTTATTGGGACAGGGCAGTTACAATGAGCAGTTCTTC.

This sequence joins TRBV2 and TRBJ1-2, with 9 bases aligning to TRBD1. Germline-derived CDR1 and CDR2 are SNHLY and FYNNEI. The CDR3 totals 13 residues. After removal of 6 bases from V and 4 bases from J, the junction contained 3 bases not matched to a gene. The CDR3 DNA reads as TGTGCCAGCAGGGACAGGGGAGCCTATGGCTACACCTTC. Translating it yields CASRDRGAYGYTF.